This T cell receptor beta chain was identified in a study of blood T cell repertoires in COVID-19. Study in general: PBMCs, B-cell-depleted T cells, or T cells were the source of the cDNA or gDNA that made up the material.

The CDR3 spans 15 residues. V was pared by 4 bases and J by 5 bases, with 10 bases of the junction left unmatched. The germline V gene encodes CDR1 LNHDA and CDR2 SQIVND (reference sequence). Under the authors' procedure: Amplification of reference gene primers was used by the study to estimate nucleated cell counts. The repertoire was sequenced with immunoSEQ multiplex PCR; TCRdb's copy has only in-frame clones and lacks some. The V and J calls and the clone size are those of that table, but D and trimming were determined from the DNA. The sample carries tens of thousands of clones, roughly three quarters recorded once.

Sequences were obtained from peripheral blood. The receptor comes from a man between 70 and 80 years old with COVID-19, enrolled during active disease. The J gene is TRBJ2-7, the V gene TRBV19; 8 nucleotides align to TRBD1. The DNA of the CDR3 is TGTGCCAGTAGTAATTGGCAGGGGGCTACTAACGAGCAGTACTTC. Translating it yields CASSNWQGATNEQYF.